Listed here are 23 T cell receptor beta chains from one sample, sequenced in a study of T cells expressing NK-cell markers (dated by TCRdb to the early 2020s). The library was produced with 5' RACE. Reads for this sample came from an Illumina HiSeq 2000. TCRdb reanalyzed the reads, keeping one entry per CDR3 protein sequence and omitting DNA. The record for this sample contains over 250,000 distinct CDR3 sequences. About 4.2% of the sample is in the top ten clones. Sequences were obtained from blood T cells: a sorted CD56 or NKG2C T cell subset, CD4+ or CD8+ T cells, or bulk PBMC T cells (not recorded which). These receptors all stem from a woman aged 18-69 years in good health.

The V call is TRBV5-5, the J call TRBJ1-2; TCRdb reports TRBD1, a call that lacks DNA to check it against. Germline CDR1 and CDR2: SGHKS and YYEKEE (reference sequence). This CDR3 comprises 13 residues. The CDR3 loop is CASSLVGAGGYTF.

The chain links TRBV7-2 to TRBJ2-1. This CDR3 has 13 residues. Germline V gene sequence: CDR1 SGHTA, CDR2 FQGNSA. This CDR3 is CASSLALENEQFF.

This chain links TRBV11-2 with TRBJ2-5; TCRdb indicates TRBD1, and absent DNA this call remains unverified. CDR1 SGHAT and CDR2 FQNNGV come from the germline V gene. The CDR3 contains 15 residues. The CDR3 is CASRQGGGDEETQYF. The full variable domain, in which reference TRBV11-2 and TRBJ2-5 provide the parts outside the CDR3, is EAGVAQSPRYKIIEKRQSVAFWCNPISGHATLYWYQQILGQGPKLLIQFQNNGVVDDSQLPKDRFSAERLKGVDSTLKIQPAKLEDSAVYLCASRQGGGDEETQYFGPGTRLLVL.

The chain recombines TRBV7-9 with TRBJ1-1; without DNA, the TCRdb call of TRBD1 cannot be checked. Germline CDR1 SEHNR, CDR2 FQNEAQ (reference sequence). CDR3 size: 16 residues. The CDR3 here is CASSPRTGGMNTEAFF. Full variable domain (outside the CDR3, taken from reference TRBV7-9 and TRBJ1-1): DTGVSQNPRHKITKRGQNVTFRCDPISEHNRLYWYRQTLGQGPEFLTYFQNEAQLEKSRLLSDRFSAERPKGSFSTLEIQRTEQGDSAMYLCASSPRTGGMNTEAFFGQGTRLTVV.

J is TRBJ2-1 and V is TRBV6-1; the D call of TRBD2 rests on TCRdb alone, since no DNA is present to check it. This CDR3 region has 18 residues. Germline assignment: CDR1 MNHNS and CDR2 SASEGT. This CDR3 reads CASRNQGTSGRSYNEQFF.

V is TRBV6-2 or TRBV6-3 and J is TRBJ2-6; the D call from TCRdb, TRBD2, cannot be confirmed without DNA. Germline V CDR1 and CDR2: MNHEY, SVGEGT. The length of the CDR3 is 21 residues. The CDR3 is CASSYSRARTSGNSGANVLTF.

CDR3 protein: CASSPLLATNEKLFF. The rearrangement joins TRBV12-3 or TRBV12-4 to TRBJ1-4. The CDR3 runs 15 residues.

The CDR3 sequence: CATHSGVRLFNSGNTIYF. The J gene is TRBJ1-3, the V gene TRBV11-2; the D call of TRBD1 rests on TCRdb alone, since no DNA is present to check it. Per germline, CDR1 SGHAT and CDR2 FQNNGV. This CDR3 has 18 amino acids.

The chain combines TRBV21-1 with TRBJ1-3; TCRdb lists TRBD1, though no DNA is available to test this call. TRBV21-1 represents a pseudogene. The CDR3 length is 15 residues. The CDR3 sequence: CASSKASGRGNTIYF.

The genes are TRBV18 and TRBJ1-2. Germline V CDR1 and CDR2: KGHSH, LQKENI. CDR3 length: 14 amino acids. Here the CDR3 reads CASSPSGVGYGYTF.

This CDR3 is CASRNPTGTGDDEQFF. This rearrangement joins TRBV6-1 to TRBJ2-1; as DNA is missing, the TRBD1 call by TCRdb cannot be tested. Germline CDR1 reads MNHNS; CDR2 reads SASEGT. This CDR3 contains 16 residues.

The rearrangement links TRBV29-1 to TRBJ2-3; lacking DNA, the TRBD2 call made by TCRdb goes unchecked. The CDR3 length is 16 residues. The germline gives CDR1 SQVTM, CDR2 ANQGSEA. The CDR3 loop reads CSAHQGTSKGTDTQYF.

CDR3: CASSYTGTSAREQYF. This rearrangement joins TRBV12-3 or TRBV12-4 to TRBJ2-7; absent DNA, TCRdb's TRBD2 call cannot be checked. This CDR3 is 15 amino acids long.

The gene calls are TRBV30 and TRBJ1-5; there is no DNA to check the TCRdb D call of TRBD1. The CDR3 totals 15 residues. Per the germline V gene, CDR1 is GTSNPN and CDR2 is SVGIG (reference sequence). The CDR3: CAWSPRDRGRQPQHF.

The chain carries TRBV20-1 and TRBJ1-2. This CDR3 comprises 12 residues. Germline CDR1 reads DFQATT; CDR2 reads SNEGSKA (reference sequence). CDR3 loop: CTEGGFGYGYTF.

This chain connects TRBV6-1 to TRBJ2-3; TCRdb's assignment of TRBD1 cannot be checked, as there is no DNA. Germline CDR1 reads MNHNS; CDR2 reads SASEGT. The CDR3 has 15 residues. The CDR3 protein is CASSGRQGIADTQYF.

V gene TRBV27 combines with J gene TRBJ2-1; TCRdb names TRBD1, which stays unverified in the absence of DNA. The CDR3 is made up of 13 amino acids. Germline CDR1 is MNHEY and CDR2 is SMNVEV (reference sequence). CDR3 residues: CASSVRDSEEQFF.

This chain's CDR3 is CASSLGSGGAYNEQFF. V and J are TRBV5-1 and TRBJ2-1; lacking DNA, the TRBD2 call made by TCRdb goes unchecked. Germline V CDR1 and CDR2: SGHRS, YFSETQ. The CDR3 runs to 16 residues.

V gene TRBV12-3 or TRBV12-4 combines with J gene TRBJ2-5. The CDR3 is made up of 13 amino acids. CDR3 residues: CASSQTMVETQYF.

V usage is TRBV20-1 and J usage is TRBJ2-5; there is no DNA to check the TCRdb D call of TRBD1. The CDR3 is 15 amino acids. Germline V gene data show CDR1 as DFQATT and CDR2 as SNEGSKA (reference sequence). CDR3 sequence: CSARDGSGLQETQYF.

This chain connects TRBV20-1 to TRBJ2-1. Germline lookup yields CDR1 DFQATT and CDR2 SNEGSKA (reference sequence). The CDR3 contains 12 residues. This CDR3 is CSLKTRYNEQFF.

The V and J genes are TRBV7-2 and TRBJ2-5; the TCRdb call, TRBD2, lacks DNA for checking. The V gene's germline CDR1 is SGHTA and CDR2 FQGNSA. This CDR3 region has 14 residues. CDR3 region: CASSFSLAGETQYF. The complete variable domain, with remaining parts taken from reference TRBV7-2 and TRBJ2-5, reads GAGVSQSPSNKVTEKGKDVELRCDPISGHTALYWYRQSLGQGLEFLIYFQGNSAPDKSGLPSDRFSAERTGGSVSTLTIQRTQQEDSAVYLCASSFSLAGETQYFGPGTRLLVL.

The rearrangement uses TRBV20-1 and TRBJ2-7; TCRdb reports TRBD1, a call that lacks DNA to check it against. The germline gives CDR1 DFQATT, CDR2 SNEGSKA (reference sequence). CDR3 length: 15 residues. This CDR3 is CSARALGQGAYEQYF.